This entry lists 28 T cell receptor beta chains sequenced from one sample in a study of CD8 T cells in ankylosing spondylitis. General study findings and limits: Made up of 7 to 9 highly homologous variants, a TCR beta motif appeared characteristic of ankylosing spondylitis blood.

MiXCR, applied by TCRdb to the 5' RACE reads, yields one record per CDR3 protein. There are fewer than 500,000 distinct CDR3 sequences in the sample; roughly 26% occur only once, and about 0.92% lies in the top ten. Their antigens are not known. Sequenced material: blood, either unsorted or a sorted T cell fraction (not recorded which). These receptors came from a male donor with ankylosing spondylitis.

V is TRBV18 and J is TRBJ1-1; 10 bases align to TRBD1. The CDR3 loop spans 15 amino acids. Looked up from germline, CDR1 is KGHSH and CDR2 is LQKENI. Losses at the gene ends were 5 bases for V and 1 base for J; bases not matched to a gene: 4. CDR3 region: CASSMTGGQNTEAFF. The CDR3 DNA reads TGTGCCAGCTCAATGACAGGGGGCCAGAACACTGAAGCTTTCTTT.

The chain links TRBV6-5 to TRBJ2-5, with D perhaps matching TRBD2 (6 bases). CDR1 is MNHEY, CDR2 SVGAGI, per germline. V was shortened by 6 bases and J by 2 bases, with 19 bases between the two germline ends. The CDR3 has 16 amino acids. The DNA of the CDR3 is TGTGCCAGCAGCTATTCCGGGGACTCTAATCAAGAGACCCAGTACTTC. As protein: CASSYSGDSNQETQYF.

CDR3 in amino acids: CASSLGTLEQYV. The DNA for the CDR3 is TGTGCCAGCAGCTTGGGGACTCTCGAGCAGTACGTC. The rearrangement joins TRBV7-9 to TRBJ2-7; tentative D call: TRBD2 (6 bases). The V end lost 3 bases, the J end lost 6 bases, and 9 bases lay between the germline ends. The germline V gene encodes CDR1 SEHNR and CDR2 FQNEAQ (reference sequence). The CDR3 covers 12 residues.

This clonotype showed up just once. This rearrangement joins TRBV20-1 to TRBJ2-7, with D maybe TRBD2 (7 bases). This CDR3 is built from 13 residues. CDR1 DFQATT and CDR2 SNEGSKA come from the germline V gene (reference sequence). V dropped 6 bases and J dropped 2 bases, with 14 bases sitting between them. For the CDR3, the DNA is TGCAGTGCAAGGGGGACTACCACCTACGAGCAGTACTTC. This translates into CSARGTTTYEQYF.

This clonotype was seen only a few times. This chain uses TRBV27 with TRBJ1-6; D is possibly TRBD1 (6 bases). This CDR3 spans 14 amino acids. Germline values: CDR1 MNHEY, CDR2 SMNVEV (reference sequence). Trimming shortened V by 6 bases and J by 7 bases, and 13 bases separated the two germline ends. CDR3 DNA: TGTGCCAGCAGCCAGCAGGGGATGAATTCACCCCTCCACTTT. This encodes CASSQQGMNSPLHF.

The gene calls are TRBV4-1 and TRBJ1-5, with D tentatively TRBD1 (6 bases). Trimming took off 4 bases at V and 9 bases at J, with 13 bases between the two ends. Germline loops: CDR1 MGHRA, CDR2 YSYEKL. The CDR3 runs to 13 residues. The CDR3 bases are TGCGCCAGCAGCCCCTTTGGGGGGCGGCCCCAGCATTTT. Its protein product is CASSPFGGRPQHF.

This clonotype came up many times. The chain joins TRBV5-1 to TRBJ2-2, with no clear D. Trimming removed 4 bases at V and 1 base at J, with 11 bases between. Germline-derived CDR1 and CDR2 are SGHRS and YFSETQ. The CDR3 loop spans 15 amino acids. CDR3 sequence reads: CASSPARQNTGELFF. The CDR3 DNA reads as TGCGCCAGCAGCCCCGCCCGACAGAACACCGGGGAGCTGTTTTTT.

This clonotype was observed at least ten times. The rearrangement links TRBV12-3 or TRBV12-4 to TRBJ2-2; possibly TRBD1 for D (6 bases). The CDR3 contains 15 residues. The V gene lost 4 bases and the J gene lost 1 base, with 10 bases spanning the gap. CDR3 DNA: TGTGCCAGCAGTTCAAAACAGGGGAACACCGGGGAGCTGTTTTTT. This codes for CASSSKQGNTGELFF.

This clonotype was recorded a few times. This rearrangement joins TRBV5-1 to TRBJ2-5; TRBD1 aligns across 8 bases. V was clipped by 4 bases and J by 4 bases; unmatched bases: 9. The CDR3 has 15 amino acids. Germline V CDR1 and CDR2: SGHRS, YFSETQ. CDR3 sequence: CASSPGQGRRETQYF. Here the CDR3 DNA reads TGCGCCAGCAGCCCCGGACAGGGAAGAAGAGAGACCCAGTACTTC.

V usage is TRBV20-1 and J usage is TRBJ1-2; D not resolved. The CDR3 sequence is 15 residues long. Trimming removed 2 bases from V and 0 bases from J, with 13 bases in between. CDR1 and CDR2 (germline): DFQATT, SNEGSKA (reference sequence). In nucleotides, the CDR3 is TGCAGTGCTAGAAAAGAGACGGAAGCTAACTATGGCTACACCTTC. It yields the protein CSARKETEANYGYTF.

The chain couples TRBV15 to TRBJ2-5; unclear D gene. V was cut by 1 base and J by 4 bases, with 7 bases left in between. Germline assignment: CDR1 LNHNV and CDR2 YYDKDF (reference sequence). The CDR3 is 13 residues long. CDR3 sequence: CATSRATRETQYF. The CDR3 region has the DNA TGTGCCACCAGCAGAGCCACTCGAGAGACCCAGTACTTC.

The J gene is TRBJ1-6, the V gene TRBV16, with 8 nucleotides matching TRBD1. Germline V CDR1 and CDR2: KGHSY, FQNENV. Losses at the gene ends were 1 base for V and 9 bases for J; bases not matched to a gene: 8. The CDR3 runs to 16 residues. The CDR3, as DNA: TGTGCCAGCAGCCAATGGGCCGGACAGGGAGGTTCACCCCTCCACTTT. Amino acid sequence: CASSQWAGQGGSPLHF.

This chain joins TRBV4-1 and TRBJ2-3; TRBD2 matches 9 bases. This CDR3 comprises 17 residues. Trimming removed 0 bases from V and 6 bases from J; junction bases left unmatched: 10. The V gene's germline CDR1 is MGHRA and CDR2 YSYEKL. The CDR3: CASSQDWREGLRDTQYF. The DNA of the CDR3 is TGCGCCAGCAGCCAAGACTGGCGGGAGGGCCTAAGGGATACGCAGTATTTT.

The chain couples TRBV20-1 to TRBJ2-5, with D tentatively TRBD2 (6 bases). The CDR3 has 14 residues. V dropped 3 bases and J dropped 5 bases, with 16 bases sitting between them. Per the germline V gene, CDR1 is DFQATT and CDR2 is SNEGSKA (reference sequence). The CDR3 spells CSASGGIRVETQYF. As DNA, the CDR3 is TGCAGTGCTAGCGGGGGAATAAGGGTCGAGACCCAGTACTTC.

This clonotype was counted many times. The chain carries TRBV24-1 and TRBJ2-3; D may be TRBD1 (5 bases). V was clipped by 1 base and J by 3 bases, with 7 bases between them. The CDR3 covers 14 residues. Germline V gene sequence: CDR1 KGHDR, CDR2 SFDVKD. As DNA, the CDR3 is TGTGCCACCAGTGATTTCCAGGGAACAGATACGCAGTATTTT. It encodes CATSDFQGTDTQYF.

This sequence joins TRBV12-3 or TRBV12-4 and TRBJ2-1; maybe TRBD2 (5 bases). V lost 1 base, J lost 6 bases, and 19 bases lay in between. This CDR3 has 17 residues. As DNA, the CDR3 is TGTGCCAGCAGTTTAGTGTCAGCGATAGAGGGTCGCAATGAGCAGTTCTTC. This translates into CASSLVSAIEGRNEQFF.

This clonotype was counted ten times or more. The chain couples TRBV18 to TRBJ2-7, with D hard to call. Trimming stripped 3 bases from V and 5 bases from J, with 17 bases between. CDR3 size: 15 residues. The germline V gene encodes CDR1 KGHSH and CDR2 LQKENI. The CDR3 here is CASSPSFGFMDEQYF. In DNA form, the CDR3 reads TGTGCCAGCTCACCTTCTTTCGGCTTTATGGACGAGCAGTACTTC.

The table lists this clonotype with a few counts. The chain combines TRBV7-6 with TRBJ2-1; tentatively, D is TRBD1 (7 bases). The ends were cut back, 1 base at V and 6 bases at J, with 13 bases in the middle. Looked up from germline, CDR1 is SGHVS and CDR2 is FNYEAQ. The CDR3 length is 15 residues. The CDR3 spells CASSLGYQGGNEQFF. The CDR3 nucleotides are TGTGCCAGCAGCTTAGGGTATCAGGGGGGCAATGAGCAGTTCTTC.

The genes are TRBV18 and TRBJ2-1, with a weak D call TRBD2 (5 bases). Germline V gene lookup returns CDR1 KGHSH and CDR2 LQKENI. The CDR3 is 15 residues long. The V end lost 3 bases, the J end lost 5 bases, and 14 bases lay between the germline ends. The CDR3 DNA reads as TGTGCCAGCTCACCTATAGCCGGGATAGACAATGAGCAGTTCTTC. This codes for CASSPIAGIDNEQFF. The full variable domain, in which reference TRBV18 and TRBJ2-1 provide the parts outside the CDR3, is NAGVMQNPRHLVRRRGQEARLRCSPMKGHSHVYWYRQLPEEGLKFMVYLQKENIIDESGMPKERFSAEFPKEGPSILRIQQVVRGDSAAYFCASSPIAGIDNEQFFGPGTRLTVL.

This clonotype was seen more than once but under ten times. The J gene is TRBJ2-2, the V gene TRBV9; no clear D. Germline CDR1 and CDR2: SGDLS and YYNGEE. The CDR3 covers 14 residues. Trimming took 0 bases from V and 4 from J, leaving 7 bases between them. In DNA, the CDR3 is TGTGCCAGCAGCGTAGGGGCTAGCACCGGGGAGCTGTTTTTT. It specifies CASSVGASTGELFF. Combining the CDR3 with reference TRBV9 and TRBJ2-2 gives the whole variable domain DSGVTQTPKHLITATGQRVTLRCSPRSGDLSVYWYQQSLDQGLQFLIQYYNGEERAKGNILERFSAQQFPDLHSELNLSSLELGDSALYFCASSVGASTGELFFGEGSRLTVL.

The chain is built from TRBV29-1 and TRBJ1-1; possible D gene TRBD1, 5 bases. The germline gives CDR1 SQVTM, CDR2 ANQGSEA. V dropped 6 bases and J dropped 6 bases, with 17 bases sitting between them. The CDR3 length is 13 residues. CDR3 amino acids: CSVYCGGEAEAFF. The CDR3 DNA reads TGCAGCGTGTACTGTGGAGGGGAAGCTGAAGCTTTCTTT.

The sample holds many counts of this clonotype. V usage is TRBV5-1 and J usage is TRBJ2-1; tentatively, D is TRBD2 (6 bases). The CDR3 is 17 residues long. Germline values: CDR1 SGHRS, CDR2 YFSETQ. The V gene lost 7 bases and the J gene lost 1 base, with 21 bases spanning the gap. The CDR3 loop is CASRRVKTGESYNEQFF. Written as DNA, the CDR3 is TGCGCCAGCCGAAGGGTTAAAACGGGAGAATCCTACAATGAGCAGTTCTTC.

This chain links TRBV5-1 with TRBJ2-1; D perhaps matches TRBD1 (5 bases). With 2 bases removed from V and 5 bases from J, the gap between germline ends came to 11 bases. The CDR3 totals 14 residues. Per the germline V gene, CDR1 is SGHRS and CDR2 is YFSETQ. The CDR3 sequence: CASSFQGGNNEQFF. In DNA, the CDR3 is TGCGCCAGCAGCTTCCAGGGTGGGAACAATGAGCAGTTCTTC.

The chain uses TRBV7-8 and TRBJ2-1; 10 bases match TRBD2. The CDR3 is made up of 16 amino acids. The trim removed 3 bases at V and 5 bases at J, leaving 7 bases unmatched. Germline CDR1 and CDR2: SGHVS and FQNEAQ. CDR3 DNA: TGTGCCAGCAGCTTCAGACTAGCGGGTTTAAACAATGAGCAGTTCTTC. It encodes CASSFRLAGLNNEQFF. The full variable domain, its missing parts supplied by reference TRBV7-8 and TRBJ2-1, is GAGVSQSPRYKVAKRGQDVALRCDPISGHVSLFWYQQALGQGPEFLTYFQNEAQLDKSGLPSDRFFAERPEGSVSTLKIQRTQQEDSAVYLCASSFRLAGLNNEQFFGPGTRLTVL.

In this sample, this clonotype turned up a few times. The chain joins TRBV5-1 to TRBJ1-2, with TRBD1 matching 9 bases. Germline-derived CDR1 and CDR2 are SGHRS and YFSETQ. V dropped 0 bases and J dropped 4; count of bases not matched to a gene: 7. This CDR3 has 16 residues. The CDR3 DNA reads TGCGCCAGCAGCTTGGCCTGGACAGGGGTGAGCTATGGCTACACCTTC. Protein product: CASSLAWTGVSYGYTF.

This clonotype was seen only a few times. The V and J genes are TRBV20-1 and TRBJ1-2; possible D gene TRBD1, 5 bases. Germline lookup yields CDR1 DFQATT and CDR2 SNEGSKA (reference sequence). The ends were cut back, 5 bases at V and 5 bases at J, with 15 bases in the middle. This CDR3 contains 13 residues. The CDR3 nucleotides are TGCAGTGCTGGCAACCGGGGGGTTTATGGCTACACCTTC. Translating gives CSAGNRGVYGYTF.

This clonotype was observed many times. The chain recombines TRBV11-2 with TRBJ1-5; D is unresolved. The CDR3 extends over 13 amino acids. Trimming removed 0 bases at V and 4 bases at J, with 4 bases between. The germline CDR1 and CDR2 sequences are SGHAT and FQNNGV. DNA of the CDR3: TGTGCCAGCAGCTTAGACAGAAATCAGCCCCAGCATTTT. This encodes CASSLDRNQPQHF.

This clonotype was seen only a few times. This chain joins TRBV20-1 and TRBJ1-3, with D hard to call. Germline loops: CDR1 DFQATT, CDR2 SNEGSKA (reference sequence). Deletions cut 1 base from V and 0 bases from J, with 10 bases between. The CDR3 consists of 15 residues. The CDR3 sequence: CSARVGPTSGNTIYF. The DNA for the CDR3 is TGCAGTGCTAGAGTCGGGCCTACCTCTGGAAACACCATATATTTT.